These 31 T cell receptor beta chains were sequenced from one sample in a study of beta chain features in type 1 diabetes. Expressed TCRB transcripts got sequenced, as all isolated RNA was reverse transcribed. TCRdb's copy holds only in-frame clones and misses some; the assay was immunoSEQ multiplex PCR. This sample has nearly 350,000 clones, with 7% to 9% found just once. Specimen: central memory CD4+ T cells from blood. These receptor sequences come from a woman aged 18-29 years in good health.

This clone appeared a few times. The DNA for the CDR3 is TGTGCCAGTAGTATAGATCAAGGGTTACATGGCTACACCTTC. This sequence encodes CASSIDQGLHGYTF. The chain is built from TRBV19 and TRBJ1-2; no clear D. CDR3 length: 14 residues. Trimming cost V 0 bases and J 6 bases, with 11 bases left between them. Germline lookup yields CDR1 LNHDA and CDR2 SQIVND (reference sequence).

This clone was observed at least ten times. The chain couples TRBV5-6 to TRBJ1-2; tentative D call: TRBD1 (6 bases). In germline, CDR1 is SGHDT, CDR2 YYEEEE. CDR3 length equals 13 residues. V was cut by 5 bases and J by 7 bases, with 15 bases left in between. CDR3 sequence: CASRGRGLSGYTF. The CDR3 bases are TGTGCCAGCAGGGGCAGGGGCCTGTCTGGCTACACCTTC. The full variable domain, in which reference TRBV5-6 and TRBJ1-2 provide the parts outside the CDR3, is DAGVTQSPTHLIKTRGQQVTLRCSPKSGHDTVSWYQQALGQGPQFIFQYYEEEERQRGNFPDRFSGHQFPNYSSELNVNALLLGDSALYLCASRGRGLSGYTFGSGTRLTVV.

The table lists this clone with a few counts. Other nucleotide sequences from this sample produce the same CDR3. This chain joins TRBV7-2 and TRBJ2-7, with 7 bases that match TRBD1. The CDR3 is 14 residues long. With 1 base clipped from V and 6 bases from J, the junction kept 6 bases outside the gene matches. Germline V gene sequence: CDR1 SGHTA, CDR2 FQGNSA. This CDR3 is CASSLGGGPSEQYF. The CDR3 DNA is TGTGCCAGCAGCTTAGGAGGGGGCCCAAGCGAGCAGTACTTC.

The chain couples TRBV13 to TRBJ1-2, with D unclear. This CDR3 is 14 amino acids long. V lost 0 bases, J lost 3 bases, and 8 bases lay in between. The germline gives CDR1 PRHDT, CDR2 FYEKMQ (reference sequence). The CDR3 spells CASSLGRWDYGYTF. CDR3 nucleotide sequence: TGTGCCAGCAGCTTAGGCCGCTGGGACTATGGCTACACCTTC.

The CDR3 DNA is TGTGCCAGCAGAACAGGGACGGGGGACTATGGCTACACCTTC. This encodes CASRTGTGDYGYTF. V gene TRBV2 combines with J gene TRBJ1-2, with D perhaps TRBD1 (6 bases). Germline-derived CDR1 and CDR2 are SNHLY and FYNNEI. Trimming shortened V by 6 bases and J by 3 bases, and 14 bases separated the two germline ends. There are 14 residues in the CDR3.

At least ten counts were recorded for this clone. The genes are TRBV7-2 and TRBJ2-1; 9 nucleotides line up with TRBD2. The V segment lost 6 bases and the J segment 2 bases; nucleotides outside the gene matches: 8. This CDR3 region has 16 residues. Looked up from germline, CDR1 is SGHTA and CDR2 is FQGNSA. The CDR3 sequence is CASSPQSGRTYNEQFF. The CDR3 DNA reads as TGTGCCAGCAGTCCTCAAAGCGGGAGGACCTACAATGAGCAGTTCTTC.

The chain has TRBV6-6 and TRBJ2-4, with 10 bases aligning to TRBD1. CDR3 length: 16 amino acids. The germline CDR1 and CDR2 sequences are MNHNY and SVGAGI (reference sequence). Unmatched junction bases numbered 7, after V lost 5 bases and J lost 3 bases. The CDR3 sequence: CASSSGQGEGKNIQYF. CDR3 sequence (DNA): TGTGCCAGCAGTAGCGGACAGGGGGAGGGCAAAAACATTCAGTACTTC.

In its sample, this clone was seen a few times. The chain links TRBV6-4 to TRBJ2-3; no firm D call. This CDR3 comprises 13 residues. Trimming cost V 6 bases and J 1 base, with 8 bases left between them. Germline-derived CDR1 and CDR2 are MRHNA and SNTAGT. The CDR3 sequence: CASRAAGTDTQYF. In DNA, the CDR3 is TGTGCCAGCAGGGCCGCTGGCACAGATACGCAGTATTTT.

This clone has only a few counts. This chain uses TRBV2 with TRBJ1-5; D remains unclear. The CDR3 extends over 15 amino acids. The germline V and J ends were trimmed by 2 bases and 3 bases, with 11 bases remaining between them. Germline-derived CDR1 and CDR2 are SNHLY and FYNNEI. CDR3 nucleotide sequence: TGTGCCAGCAGTGAACAGGCAGCCTACAATCAGCCCCAGCATTTT. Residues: CASSEQAAYNQPQHF.

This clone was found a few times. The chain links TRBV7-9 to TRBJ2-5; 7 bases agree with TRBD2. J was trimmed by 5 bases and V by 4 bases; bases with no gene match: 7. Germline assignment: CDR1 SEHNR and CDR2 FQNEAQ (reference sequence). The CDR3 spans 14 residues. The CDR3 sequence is CASSSGTTLETQYF. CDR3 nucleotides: TGTGCCAGCAGCTCCGGGACTACGCTGGAGACCCAGTACTTC.

CDR3 DNA: TGCAGCGTTGACGGGGGAGCCCTCTACAATGAGCAGTTCTTC. It specifies CSVDGGALYNEQFF. V is TRBV29-1 and J is TRBJ2-1; D is possibly TRBD2 (6 bases). The CDR3 spans 14 residues. Germline V gene sequence: CDR1 SQVTM, CDR2 ANQGSEA. V gave up 3 bases and J gave up 3 bases, with 12 bases separating them.

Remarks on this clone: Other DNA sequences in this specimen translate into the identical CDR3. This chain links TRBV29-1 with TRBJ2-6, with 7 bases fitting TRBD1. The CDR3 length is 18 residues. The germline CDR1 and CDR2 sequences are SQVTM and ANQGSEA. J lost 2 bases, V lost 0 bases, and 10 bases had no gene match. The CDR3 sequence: CSVEDKAETGPGANVLTF. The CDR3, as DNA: TGCAGCGTTGAAGATAAGGCAGAGACAGGGCCTGGGGCCAACGTCCTGACTTTC.

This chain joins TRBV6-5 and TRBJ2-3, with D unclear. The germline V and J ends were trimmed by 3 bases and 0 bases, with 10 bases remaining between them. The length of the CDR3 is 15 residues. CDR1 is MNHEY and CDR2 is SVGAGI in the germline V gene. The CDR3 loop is CASSYQADSTDTQYF. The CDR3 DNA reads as TGTGCCAGCAGTTATCAGGCAGATAGCACAGATACGCAGTATTTT.

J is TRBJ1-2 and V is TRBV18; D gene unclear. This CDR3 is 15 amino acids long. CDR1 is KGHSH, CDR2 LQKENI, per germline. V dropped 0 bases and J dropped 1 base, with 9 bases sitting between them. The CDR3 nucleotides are TGTGCCAGCTCACCACCGGGGAACCTTAACTATGGCTACACCTTC. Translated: CASSPPGNLNYGYTF.

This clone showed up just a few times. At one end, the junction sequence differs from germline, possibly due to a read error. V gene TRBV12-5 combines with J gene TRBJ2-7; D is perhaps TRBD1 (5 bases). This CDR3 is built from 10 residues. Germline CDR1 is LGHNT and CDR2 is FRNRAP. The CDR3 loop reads CASHRPQGDF. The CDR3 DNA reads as TGTGCTAGCCATCGGCCCCAGGGCGACTTC.

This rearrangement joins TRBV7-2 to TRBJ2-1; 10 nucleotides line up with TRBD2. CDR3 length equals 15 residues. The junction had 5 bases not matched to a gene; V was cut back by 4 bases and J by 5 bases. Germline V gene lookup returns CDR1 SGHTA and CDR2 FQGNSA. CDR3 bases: TGTGCCAGCAGCTCTGGGACTAGCGTAAACAATGAGCAGTTCTTC. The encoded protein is CASSSGTSVNNEQFF.

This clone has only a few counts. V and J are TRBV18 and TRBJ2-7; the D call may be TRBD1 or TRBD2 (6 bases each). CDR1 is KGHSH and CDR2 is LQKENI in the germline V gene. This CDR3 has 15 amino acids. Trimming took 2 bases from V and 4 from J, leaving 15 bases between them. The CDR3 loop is CASSPSLRGTYEQYF. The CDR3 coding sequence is TGTGCCAGCTCACCAAGTCTGAGGGGGACTTACGAGCAGTACTTC. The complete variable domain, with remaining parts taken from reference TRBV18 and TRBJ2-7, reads NAGVMQNPRHLVRRRGQEARLRCSPMKGHSHVYWYRQLPEEGLKFMVYLQKENIIDESGMPKERFSAEFPKEGPSILRIQQVVRGDSAAYFCASSPSLRGTYEQYFGPGTRLTVT.

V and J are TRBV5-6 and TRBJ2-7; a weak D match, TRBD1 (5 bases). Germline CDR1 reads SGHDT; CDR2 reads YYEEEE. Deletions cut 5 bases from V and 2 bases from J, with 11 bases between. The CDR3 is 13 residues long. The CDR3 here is CASRYQGTYEQYF. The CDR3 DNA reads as TGTGCCAGCAGATACCAGGGAACCTACGAGCAGTACTTC.

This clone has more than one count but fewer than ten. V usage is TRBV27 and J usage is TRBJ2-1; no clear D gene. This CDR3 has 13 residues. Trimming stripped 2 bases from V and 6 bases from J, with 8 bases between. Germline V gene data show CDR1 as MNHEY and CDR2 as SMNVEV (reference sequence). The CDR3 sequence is CASSLVRRNEQFF. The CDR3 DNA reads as TGTGCCAGCAGTTTAGTCCGGCGCAATGAGCAGTTCTTC.

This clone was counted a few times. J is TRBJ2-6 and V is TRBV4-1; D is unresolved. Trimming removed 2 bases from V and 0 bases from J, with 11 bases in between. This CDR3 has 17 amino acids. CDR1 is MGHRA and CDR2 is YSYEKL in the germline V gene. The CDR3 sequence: CASSQTTTVSGANVLTF. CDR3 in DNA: TGCGCCAGCAGCCAAACCACAACCGTCTCTGGGGCCAACGTCCTGACTTTC.

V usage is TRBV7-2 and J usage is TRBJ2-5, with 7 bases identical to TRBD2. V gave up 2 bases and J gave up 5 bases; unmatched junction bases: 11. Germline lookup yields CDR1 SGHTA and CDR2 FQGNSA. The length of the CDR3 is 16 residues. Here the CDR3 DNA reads TGTGCCAGCAGCTTACACTGGACTAGTCGTGGGGAGACCCAGTACTTC. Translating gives CASSLHWTSRGETQYF.

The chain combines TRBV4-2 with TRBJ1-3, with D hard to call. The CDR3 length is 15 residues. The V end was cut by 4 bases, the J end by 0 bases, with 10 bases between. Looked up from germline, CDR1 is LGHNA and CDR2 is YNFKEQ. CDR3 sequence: CASSLGRSSGNTIYF. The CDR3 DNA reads TGTGCCAGCAGCCTCGGGAGGAGCTCTGGAAACACCATATATTTT.

The CDR3 spells CASSEARPDTQYF. The CDR3 nucleotides read TGCGCCAGCAGTGAGGCGAGGCCAGATACGCAGTATTTT. The chain joins TRBV10-2 to TRBJ2-3; D is ambiguous. CDR1 and CDR2 from the germline V gene are WSHSY and SAAADI. The ends were cut back, 2 bases at V and 4 bases at J, with 7 bases in the middle. There are 13 residues in the CDR3.

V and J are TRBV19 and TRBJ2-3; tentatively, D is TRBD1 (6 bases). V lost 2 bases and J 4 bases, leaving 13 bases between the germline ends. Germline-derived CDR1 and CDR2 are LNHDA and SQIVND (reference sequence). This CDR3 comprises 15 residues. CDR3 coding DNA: TGTGCCAGTAGTATATCAGGGGTCGCCCCAGATACGCAGTATTTT. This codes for CASSISGVAPDTQYF.

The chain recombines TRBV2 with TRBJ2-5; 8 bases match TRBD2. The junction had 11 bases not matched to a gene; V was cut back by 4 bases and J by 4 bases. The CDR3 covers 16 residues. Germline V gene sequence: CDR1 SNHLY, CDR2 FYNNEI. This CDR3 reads CASSVGSGSLRETQYF. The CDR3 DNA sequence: TGTGCCAGCAGTGTTGGCAGCGGGAGTCTCCGAGAGACCCAGTACTTC.

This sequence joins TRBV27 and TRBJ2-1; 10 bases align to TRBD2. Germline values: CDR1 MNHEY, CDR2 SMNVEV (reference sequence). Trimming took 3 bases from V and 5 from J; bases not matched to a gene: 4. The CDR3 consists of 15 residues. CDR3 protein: CASSFGTSVDNEQFF. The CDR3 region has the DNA TGTGCCAGCAGTTTCGGGACTAGCGTAGACAATGAGCAGTTCTTC.

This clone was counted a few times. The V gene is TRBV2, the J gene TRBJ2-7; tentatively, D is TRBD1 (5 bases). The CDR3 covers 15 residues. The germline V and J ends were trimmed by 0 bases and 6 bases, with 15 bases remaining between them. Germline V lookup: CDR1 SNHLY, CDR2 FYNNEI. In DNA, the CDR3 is TGTGCCAGCAGTGAAGCCACTACAAGGGGAACCGAGCAGTACTTC. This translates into CASSEATTRGTEQYF.

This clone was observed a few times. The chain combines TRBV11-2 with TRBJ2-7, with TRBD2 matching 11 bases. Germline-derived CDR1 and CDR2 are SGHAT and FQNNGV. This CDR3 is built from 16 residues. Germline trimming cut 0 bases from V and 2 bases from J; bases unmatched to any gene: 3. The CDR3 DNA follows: TGTGCCAGCAGCTTAGATCCGGGACTAGCGGCCTACGAGCAGTACTTC. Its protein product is CASSLDPGLAAYEQYF.

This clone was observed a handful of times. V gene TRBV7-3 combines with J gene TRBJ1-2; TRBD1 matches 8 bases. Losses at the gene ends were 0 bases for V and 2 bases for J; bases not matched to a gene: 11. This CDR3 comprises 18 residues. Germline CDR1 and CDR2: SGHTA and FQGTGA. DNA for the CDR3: TGTGCCAGCAGCTTAACGCCCCGCGCAGGGGGCGCGAACTATGGCTACACCTTC. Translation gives CASSLTPRAGGANYGYTF.

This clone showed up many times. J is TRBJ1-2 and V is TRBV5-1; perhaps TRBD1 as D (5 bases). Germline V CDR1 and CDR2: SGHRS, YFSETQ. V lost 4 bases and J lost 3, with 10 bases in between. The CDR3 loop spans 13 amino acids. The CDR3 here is CASSDGGDYGYTF. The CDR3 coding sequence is TGCGCCAGCAGCGATGGAGGGGACTATGGCTACACCTTC.

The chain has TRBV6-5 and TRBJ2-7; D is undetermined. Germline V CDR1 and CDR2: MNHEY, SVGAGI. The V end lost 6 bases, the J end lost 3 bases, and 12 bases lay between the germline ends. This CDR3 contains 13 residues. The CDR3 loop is CASSKRSYYEQYF. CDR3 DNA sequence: TGTGCCAGCAGCAAGAGGTCCTACTACGAGCAGTACTTC.